This note documents a single TCR beta chain sequence. Its matching antigen is unknown. Time point meaning: cycle 4 day 1 (C4D1), after less than 7 weeks of nivolumab. With no exception, relapse followed autologous stem cell transplantation in all patients, and brentuximab vedotin exposure varied. Deletions cut 2 bases from V and 2 bases from J, with 7 bases between. The CDR3 is 13 residues long. Per the germline V gene, CDR1 is LNHDA and CDR2 is SQIVND (reference sequence). The data are from a study of PD-1 blockade in classical Hodgkin lymphoma. Study-wide results and limits: Complete responders' diversity at baseline resembled that of newly diagnosed patients.

TCRdb's table, derived via immunoSEQ multiplex PCR, lists solely in-frame clones and lacks some. The sample holds roughly 49,000 clones, roughly 89% seen once. The sequence came from a human donor with classical Hodgkin lymphoma. The material was peripheral blood mononuclear cells (PBMCs), obtained before the fourth cycle of nivolumab. The rearrangement links TRBV19 to TRBJ2-7; a weak D match, TRBD2 (5 bases). The CDR3 bases are TGTGCCAGTAGTATACCCGGGGCCTACGAGCAGTACTTC. This sequence encodes CASSIPGAYEQYF.